One and the same sample provided the 27 T cell receptor beta chains below, sequenced in a study of T cell changes during pregnancy in multiple sclerosis. Sequenced by immunoSEQ multiplex PCR; TCRdb stores in-frame clones only, minus some. The sample comprises about 67,000 clones, about nine tenths of which are singletons, and about 2.5% rests with the top ten. Specimen: peripheral blood, collected in the first trimester of pregnancy. The receptors were gathered from a female donor with multiple sclerosis, enrolled in a pregnancy study.

V usage is TRBV7-3 and J usage is TRBJ2-3; a possible D gene is TRBD2 (5 bases). The CDR3 sequence is 14 residues long. V gave up 4 bases and J gave up 3 bases, with 11 bases separating them. Germline CDR1 SGHTA, CDR2 FQGTGA. CDR3 bases: TGTGCCAGCAGCTACCATAGCGCGACAGATACGCAGTATTTT. Protein: CASSYHSATDTQYF.

This clone was counted only a few times. The chain recombines TRBV28 with TRBJ1-4, with 9 nucleotides matching TRBD1. Germline V CDR1 and CDR2: MDHEN, SYDVKM. After removal of 4 bases from V and 7 bases from J, the junction contained 7 bases not matched to a gene. The CDR3 has 15 residues. CDR3 nucleotides: TGTGCCAGCAGTTCTACACAGGGGGCGGGTGAAAAACTGTTTTTT. As protein: CASSSTQGAGEKLFF.

The chain joins TRBV27 to TRBJ2-3; D uncertain. Germline CDR1 reads MNHEY; CDR2 reads SMNVEV (reference sequence). CDR3 length: 14 residues. V shed 0 bases and J shed 5 bases, with 9 bases lying between them. The CDR3 coding sequence is TGTGCCAGCAGTTTATCTCGCCCGGGAGATACGCAGTATTTT. It translates to CASSLSRPGDTQYF.

The chain links TRBV9 to TRBJ2-5; weak D call: TRBD1 (5 bases). This CDR3 has 14 amino acids. Trimming removed 2 bases from V and 2 bases from J, with 10 bases in between. Germline V gives CDR1 SGDLS, CDR2 YYNGEE. CDR3 sequence (DNA): TGTGCCAGCAGCGTTGACAGTACGCAAGAGACCCAGTACTTC. This codes for CASSVDSTQETQYF.

The V and J genes are TRBV10-2 and TRBJ2-5, with D perhaps TRBD1 (6 bases). V dropped 8 bases and J dropped 5 bases, with 21 bases sitting between them. The CDR3 runs to 15 residues. Per germline, CDR1 WSHSY and CDR2 SAAADI. CDR3 sequence reads: CASLFNREGAETQYF. In nucleotides, the CDR3 is TGCGCCAGCCTATTTAACAGGGAAGGGGCGGAGACCCAGTACTTC.

The sample holds one count of this clone. The V gene is TRBV6-1, the J gene TRBJ1-1; the match to TRBD1 covers 10 bases. The CDR3 runs to 15 residues. Germline values: CDR1 MNHNS, CDR2 SASEGT. V lost 6 bases and J lost 3; bases outside the gene matches: 7. The CDR3 protein is CASSPRTGGYTEAFF. The CDR3 DNA reads as TGTGCCAGCAGCCCCCGGACAGGGGGATACACTGAAGCTTTCTTT.

CDR3 nucleotide sequence: TGTGCCAGCAGCTCCAGAAGGACAGGGGCCCTTGAAGCTTTCTTT. Translated, it gives CASSSRRTGALEAFF. The chain combines TRBV11-2 with TRBJ1-1; 9 bases align to TRBD1. CDR1 and CDR2 from the germline V gene are SGHAT and FQNNGV. Trimming took 4 bases from V and 7 from J; bases not matched to a gene: 10. CDR3 length: 15 amino acids. Full variable domain (remainder filled in from reference TRBV11-2 and TRBJ1-1): EAGVAQSPRYKIIEKRQSVAFWCNPISGHATLYWYQQILGQGPKLLIQFQNNGVVDDSQLPKDRFSAERLKGVDSTLKIQPAKLEDSAVYLCASSSRRTGALEAFFGQGTRLTVV.

This sequence joins TRBV19 and TRBJ2-3; 11 bases are a match to TRBD2. The CDR3 length is 18 residues. Germline CDR1 reads LNHDA; CDR2 reads SQIVND (reference sequence). Trimming took 3 bases from V and 1 from J; bases not matched to a gene: 9. The CDR3 DNA sequence: TGTGCCAGTAGTATTCACCCTGGACTAGCGGGTGGCACAGATACGCAGTATTTT. It translates to CASSIHPGLAGGTDTQYF.

Here the CDR3 DNA reads TGTGCCAGCAGCTTGGGAAGAGTTGTCCGCTACAATGAGCAGTTCTTC. As protein: CASSLGRVVRYNEQFF. This chain connects TRBV5-6 to TRBJ2-1; D is ambiguous. Per the germline V gene, CDR1 is SGHDT and CDR2 is YYEEEE. The V and J ends lost 0 bases and 3 bases respectively, with 13 bases between them. The CDR3 runs 16 residues.

This clone was found once. The rearrangement uses TRBV30 and TRBJ1-2; 10 nucleotides match TRBD1. The length of the CDR3 is 15 residues. The germline CDR1 and CDR2 sequences are GTSNPN and SVGIG (reference sequence). The V and J ends lost 4 bases and 2 bases, in that order; junction bases with no gene match: 7. The CDR3 is CAWTPDRGPNYGYTF. CDR3 DNA sequence: TGTGCCTGGACGCCTGACAGGGGGCCCAACTATGGCTACACCTTC.

The rearrangement links TRBV5-6 to TRBJ1-2; a possible D gene is TRBD1 (5 bases). Per the germline V gene, CDR1 is SGHDT and CDR2 is YYEEEE. This CDR3 spans 12 amino acids. Trimming took off 7 bases at V and 4 bases at J, with 11 bases between the two ends. CDR3 loop: CASARQSYGYTF. CDR3 in DNA: TGTGCCAGCGCCCGACAGTCCTATGGCTACACCTTC. Full variable domain (rest looked up from reference TRBV5-6 and TRBJ1-2): DAGVTQSPTHLIKTRGQQVTLRCSPKSGHDTVSWYQQALGQGPQFIFQYYEEEERQRGNFPDRFSGHQFPNYSSELNVNALLLGDSALYLCASARQSYGYTFGSGTRLTVV.

The rearrangement links TRBV2 to TRBJ1-2; tentative D call: TRBD1 (6 bases). The germline gives CDR1 SNHLY, CDR2 FYNNEI. Trimming removed 2 bases at V and 8 bases at J, with 18 bases between. The CDR3 extends over 15 amino acids. CDR3 loop: CASSERGGPLHGYTF. The CDR3 DNA reads as TGTGCCAGCAGTGAAAGGGGGGGACCCCTCCACGGCTACACCTTC.

The rearrangement joins TRBV18 to TRBJ2-1; 8 bases map to TRBD1. The CDR3 has 16 amino acids. V was pared by 4 bases and J by 6 bases, with 11 bases of the junction left unmatched. Germline V gene data show CDR1 as KGHSH and CDR2 as LQKENI. CDR3 region: CASSQGRGPVSNEQFF. The DNA of the CDR3 is TGTGCCAGCTCACAGGGCAGGGGGCCCGTGTCCAATGAGCAGTTCTTC.

The chain carries TRBV27 and TRBJ1-2; the match to TRBD1 covers 8 bases. Germline V CDR1 and CDR2: MNHEY, SMNVEV (reference sequence). The junction had 13 bases not matched to a gene; V was cut back by 5 bases and J by 5 bases. The CDR3 runs to 16 residues. CDR3 DNA: TGTGCCAGCAGTCCGGGACAGGCACGAGGAGGTTATGGCTACACCTTC. This sequence encodes CASSPGQARGGYGYTF.

The V and J genes are TRBV5-1 and TRBJ2-2; 10 bases align to TRBD1. Trimming at V came to 4 bases and at J to 3 bases, leaving 3 bases not matched to a gene. The CDR3 consists of 15 residues. Germline CDR1 and CDR2: SGHRS and YFSETQ. CDR3 residues: CASSRGQGYTGELFF. The CDR3 nucleotides read TGCGCCAGCAGCCGGGGACAGGGGTACACCGGGGAGCTGTTTTTT.

V is TRBV7-9 and J is TRBJ2-5; D may be TRBD1 (6 bases). The CDR3 covers 14 residues. V was clipped by 0 bases and J by 4 bases, with 9 bases between them. Germline V gene data show CDR1 as SEHNR and CDR2 as FQNEAQ (reference sequence). CDR3 loop: CASSLAVRGETQYF. CDR3 sequence (DNA): TGTGCCAGCAGCTTAGCTGTCAGGGGAGAGACCCAGTACTTC.

The chain combines TRBV19 with TRBJ1-1; 7 bases match TRBD1. V was pared by 8 bases and J by 6 bases, with 15 bases of the junction left unmatched. Germline lookup yields CDR1 LNHDA and CDR2 SQIVND (reference sequence). The CDR3 spans 15 residues. In DNA form, the CDR3 reads TGTGCCAGTGGTAGACAGGGTAGCGTCGGGGCTGAAGCTTTCTTT. Protein sequence: CASGRQGSVGAEAFF.

This chain joins TRBV6-6 and TRBJ1-5; D is ambiguous. In germline, CDR1 is MNHNY, CDR2 SVGAGI (reference sequence). The V and J ends lost 6 bases and 0 bases respectively, with 15 bases between them. The CDR3 is made up of 16 amino acids. The CDR3 is CASSLPWEYSNQPQHF. For the CDR3, the DNA is TGTGCCAGCAGCCTACCGTGGGAGTATAGCAATCAGCCCCAGCATTTT.

DNA for the CDR3: TGTGCCAGCAGAGCGCCGGGACTAGCGGGAGGGAACACCGGGGAGCTGTTTTTT. Translation gives CASRAPGLAGGNTGELFF. V gene TRBV5-8 combines with J gene TRBJ2-2, with 15 nucleotides matching TRBD2. The ends lost 5 bases at V and 1 base at J; junction bases unmatched: 6. Germline CDR1 is SGHTS and CDR2 is YDEGEE. The length of the CDR3 is 18 residues.

This clone has just a few counts. The chain carries TRBV28 and TRBJ1-2, with a possible D match to TRBD1 (5 bases). The ends were cut back, 2 bases at V and 2 bases at J, with 9 bases in the middle. This CDR3 contains 14 residues. Germline assignment: CDR1 MDHEN and CDR2 SYDVKM. The chain's CDR3 is CASSLSGGNYGYTF. CDR3 in DNA: TGTGCCAGCAGTTTAAGCGGGGGGAACTATGGCTACACCTTC.

The J gene is TRBJ1-1, the V gene TRBV7-2; D not certain. The CDR3 sequence is 15 residues long. Germline V gene lookup returns CDR1 SGHTA and CDR2 FQGNSA. V was cut by 2 bases and J by 4 bases, with 14 bases left in between. The CDR3 region has the DNA TGTGCCAGCAGCTTAATGGCAGGCCTGCTCACTGAAGCTTTCTTT. It specifies CASSLMAGLLTEAFF. Supplemented by reference TRBV7-2 and TRBJ1-1, the full variable domain reads GAGVSQSPSNKVTEKGKDVELRCDPISGHTALYWYRQSLGQGLEFLIYFQGNSAPDKSGLPSDRFSAERTGGSVSTLTIQRTQQEDSAVYLCASSLMAGLLTEAFFGQGTRLTVV.

The chain carries TRBV11-2 and TRBJ1-1, with D possibly matching TRBD1 (5 bases). CDR1 is SGHAT and CDR2 is FQNNGV in the germline V gene. This CDR3 has 15 residues. V lost 6 bases, J lost 0 bases, and 14 bases lay in between. In nucleotides, the CDR3 is TGTGCCAGCAGGCTGTCAGGGACTCTGAACACTGAAGCTTTCTTT. Translating gives CASRLSGTLNTEAFF.

The chain employs TRBV6-6 and TRBJ1-5; D gene ambiguous. The germline V and J ends were trimmed by 5 bases and 2 bases, with 13 bases remaining between them. The CDR3 is made up of 15 amino acids. Germline V gene sequence: CDR1 MNHNY, CDR2 SVGAGI (reference sequence). The CDR3 DNA follows: TGTGCCAGCAGTATGGGGTACGGGGGCAATCAGCCCCAGCATTTT. Translated, it gives CASSMGYGGNQPQHF.

The chain couples TRBV4-2 to TRBJ2-1; D uncertain. V lost 1 base to trimming and J lost 5 bases, with 9 bases between them. Germline V gene data show CDR1 as LGHNA and CDR2 as YNFKEQ. The CDR3 extends over 14 amino acids. The CDR3 DNA reads TGTGCCAGCAGCCAAGTATTGAGTAACAATGAGCAGTTCTTC. Protein: CASSQVLSNNEQFF.

The chain has TRBV7-2 and TRBJ2-1; D possibly corresponds to TRBD2 (7 bases). This CDR3 spans 15 amino acids. V lost 3 bases to trimming and J lost 8 bases, with 17 bases between them. Germline CDR1 reads SGHTA; CDR2 reads FQGNSA. The CDR3 region is CASSLGGRGYDEQFF. DNA for the CDR3: TGTGCCAGCAGCTTGGGGGGGAGGGGGTACGATGAGCAGTTCTTC.

The chain is built from TRBV11-2 and TRBJ1-4; the match to TRBD1 covers 10 bases. Germline V lookup: CDR1 SGHAT, CDR2 FQNNGV. The J segment lost 4 bases and the V segment lost 5 bases, leaving 4 bases of the junction unmatched. CDR3 size: 15 residues. CDR3 nucleotides: TGTGCCAGCAGCCCGAGGGACAGGGGTAATGAAAAACTGTTTTTT. It is translated as CASSPRDRGNEKLFF.

The chain carries TRBV20-1 and TRBJ2-7; D is unresolved. V gave up 6 bases and J gave up 2 bases, with 8 bases separating them. The CDR3 sequence is 11 residues long. Germline V CDR1 and CDR2: DFQATT, SNEGSKA (reference sequence). The chain's CDR3 is CSAITTYEQYF. The DNA of the CDR3 is TGCAGTGCGATTACAACCTACGAGCAGTACTTC.